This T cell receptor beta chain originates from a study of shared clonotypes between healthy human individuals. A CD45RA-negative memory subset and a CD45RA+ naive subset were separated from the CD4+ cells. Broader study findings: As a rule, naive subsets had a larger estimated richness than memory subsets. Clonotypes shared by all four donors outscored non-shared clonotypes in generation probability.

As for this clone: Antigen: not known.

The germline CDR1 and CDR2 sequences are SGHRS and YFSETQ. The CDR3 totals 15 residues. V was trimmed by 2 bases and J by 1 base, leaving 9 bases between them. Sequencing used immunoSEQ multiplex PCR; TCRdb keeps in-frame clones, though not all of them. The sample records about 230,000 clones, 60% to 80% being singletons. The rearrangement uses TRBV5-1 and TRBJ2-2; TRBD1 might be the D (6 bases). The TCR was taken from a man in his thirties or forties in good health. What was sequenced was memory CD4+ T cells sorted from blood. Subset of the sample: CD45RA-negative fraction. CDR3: CASSLYRENTGELFF. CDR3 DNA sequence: TGCGCCAGCAGCTTATACAGGGAGAACACCGGGGAGCTGTTTTTT.